This T cell receptor (beta chain) was sequenced for a study of shared clonotypes between healthy human individuals. Study background: The donor pool was made up of a couple of women and three men aged 18 to 49.

Trimming at V came to 5 bases and at J to 5 bases, leaving 13 bases not matched to a gene. Germline CDR1 MNHEY, CDR2 SMNVEV (reference sequence). This CDR3 comprises 17 residues. A note on this clone: As yet, its antigen is unknown.

Profiled with immunoSEQ multiplex PCR; TCRdb holds only in-frame clones, not every one. The data show fewer than 3 million clones, with 85% to 95% seen just once and 0.37% held by the top ten. All participating donors were Caucasian adults from Nashville, Tennessee. Findings and caveats of the study: Shared clonotypes across all four donors exceeded non-shared ones in generation probability. For sorted subsets, rarefaction showed incomplete sequencing despite large depth.

The sequence derives from a man between 18 and 35 years old in good health. Some clones in this sample may be carry-over from other donors' samples. V usage is TRBV27 and J usage is TRBJ1-1; 11 bases map to TRBD1. The specimen sequenced was naive CD4+ T cells from PBMCs. Subset meaning: CD45RA+ positively selected. The CDR3 loop reads CASSAYPYGTGGTEAFF. The DNA for the CDR3 is TGTGCCAGCAGTGCCTACCCTTATGGGACAGGGGGGACTGAAGCTTTCTTT.